The subject of this entry is one T cell receptor beta chain. Its antigen is currently unknown. The sample has other DNA sequences that encode this CDR3 too. Losses at the gene ends were 1 base for V and 4 bases for J; bases not matched to a gene: 1. Germline V CDR1 and CDR2: SGHTA, FQGNSA. The CDR3 loop spans 14 amino acids. Healthy HIV-negative adults with no recent acute infections or vaccinations were recruited as donors. This sample is part of a study of shared clonotypes between healthy human individuals. Clones were sequenced by immunoSEQ multiplex PCR, and TCRdb holds only the in-frame ones, with some missing. This table holds millions of clones, over 85% found once. Findings of the study overall: Some naive CD4 clonotypes, 4% to 6%, turned up in common across a handful of donors. Larger estimated richness was generally seen in naive subsets than in memory subsets.

The J gene is TRBJ2-5, the V gene TRBV7-2, with 9 bases lining up with TRBD2. The sequence came from a man between 18 and 35 years old in good health. The sequenced sample consisted of naive CD4+ T cells sorted from blood. The subset: CD45RA+ positively selected. DNA for the CDR3: TGTGCCAGCAGCTTAGGACTAGCGGTAGAGACCCAGTACTTC. This translates into CASSLGLAVETQYF.